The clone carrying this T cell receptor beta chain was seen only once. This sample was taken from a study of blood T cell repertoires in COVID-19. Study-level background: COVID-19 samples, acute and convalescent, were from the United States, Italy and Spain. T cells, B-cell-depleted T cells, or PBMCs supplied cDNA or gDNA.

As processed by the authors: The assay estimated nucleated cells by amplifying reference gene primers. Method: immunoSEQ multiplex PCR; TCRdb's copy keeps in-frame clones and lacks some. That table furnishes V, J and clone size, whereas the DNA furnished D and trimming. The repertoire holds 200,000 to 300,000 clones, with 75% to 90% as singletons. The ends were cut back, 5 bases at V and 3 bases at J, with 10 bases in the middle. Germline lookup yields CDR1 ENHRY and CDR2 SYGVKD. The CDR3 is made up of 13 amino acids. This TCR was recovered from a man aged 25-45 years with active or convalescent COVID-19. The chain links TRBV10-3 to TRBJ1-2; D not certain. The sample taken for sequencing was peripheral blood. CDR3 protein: CAISSGRDYGYTF. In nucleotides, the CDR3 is TGTGCCATCAGTAGCGGGAGGGACTATGGCTACACCTTC.